This T cell receptor beta chain was captured by sequencing in a study of vaccination effects on CD4 cells after COVID-19. Sequencing used immunoSEQ multiplex PCR; TCRdb keeps in-frame clones, though not all of them. The sample consists of roughly 46,000 clones, 65% to 75% of them appearing once. CD4+ T cells specific for antigen were expanded with viral peptide pools by the ViraFEST assay before sequencing. The culture ran for approximately 10 days, and then CD4+ T cells were isolated. The vaccine given was either BNT162b2 or mRNA-1273, in two doses. Nucleocapsid antibodies stayed negative before and after vaccination, showing no earlier SARS-CoV-2 infection. A density of more than 1.5 million PBMC per well was used; these cells were cultured with roughly 10 IU/ml IL-2 and roughly 10 ug/ml peptides. This clone was observed a single time. The antigen remains unidentified. The CDR3 loop spans 16 amino acids. Germline V gene data show CDR1 as SGDLS and CDR2 as YYNGEE. V trimming: 3 bases; J trimming: 9 bases; junction bases outside the gene matches: 15.

J is TRBJ1-2 and V is TRBV9; TRBD1 agrees at 9 bases. The clonotype originates from a human donor who received a COVID-19 vaccine. The sample here was CD4+ T cells from PBMCs cultured with HCoV-OC43 spike peptides, taken after COVID-19 vaccination. Noted subset: HCoV-OC43 spike overlapping peptide pool stimulation. This CDR3 is CASSGRDRAFHTSYTF. CDR3 nucleotides: TGTGCCAGCAGCGGCCGGGACAGGGCTTTCCATACCAGCTACACCTTC.